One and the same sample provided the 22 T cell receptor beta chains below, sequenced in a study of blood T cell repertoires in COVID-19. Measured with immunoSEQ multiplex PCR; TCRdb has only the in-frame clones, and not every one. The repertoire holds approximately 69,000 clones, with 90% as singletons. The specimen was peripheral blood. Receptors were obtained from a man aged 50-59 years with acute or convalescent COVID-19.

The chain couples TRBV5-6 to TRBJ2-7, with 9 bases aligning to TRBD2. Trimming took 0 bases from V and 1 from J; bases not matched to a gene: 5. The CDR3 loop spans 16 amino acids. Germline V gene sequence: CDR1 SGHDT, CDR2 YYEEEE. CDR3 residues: CASSLDPSGRSYEQYF. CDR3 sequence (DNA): TGTGCCAGCAGCTTGGACCCCAGCGGGAGGTCCTACGAGCAGTACTTC.

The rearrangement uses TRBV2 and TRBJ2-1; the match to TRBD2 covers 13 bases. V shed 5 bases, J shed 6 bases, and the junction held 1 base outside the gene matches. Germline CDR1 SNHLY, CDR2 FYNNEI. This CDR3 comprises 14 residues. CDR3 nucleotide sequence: TGTGCCAGCAGTTGGACTAGCGGGAGCAATGAGCAGTTCTTC. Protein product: CASSWTSGSNEQFF.

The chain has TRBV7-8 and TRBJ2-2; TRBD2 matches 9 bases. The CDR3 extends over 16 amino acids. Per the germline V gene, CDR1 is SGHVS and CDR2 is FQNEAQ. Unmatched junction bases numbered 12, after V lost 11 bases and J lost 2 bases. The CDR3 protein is CALMRREGSNTGELFF. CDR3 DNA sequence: TGTGCCCTTATGCGGCGGGAGGGCTCCAACACCGGGGAGCTGTTTTTT.

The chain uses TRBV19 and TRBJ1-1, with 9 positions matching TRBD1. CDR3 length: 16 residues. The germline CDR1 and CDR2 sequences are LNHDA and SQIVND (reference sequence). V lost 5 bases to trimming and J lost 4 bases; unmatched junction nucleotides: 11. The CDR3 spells CASSGQGRGYGTEAFF. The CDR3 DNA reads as TGTGCCAGTAGTGGACAGGGGAGGGGATATGGCACTGAAGCTTTCTTT. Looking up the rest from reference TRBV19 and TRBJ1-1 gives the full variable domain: DGGITQSPKYLFRKEGQNVTLSCEQNLNHDAMYWYRQDPGQGLRLIYYSQIVNDFQKGDIAEGYSVSREKKESFPLTVTSAQKNPTAFYLCASSGQGRGYGTEAFFGQGTRLTVV.

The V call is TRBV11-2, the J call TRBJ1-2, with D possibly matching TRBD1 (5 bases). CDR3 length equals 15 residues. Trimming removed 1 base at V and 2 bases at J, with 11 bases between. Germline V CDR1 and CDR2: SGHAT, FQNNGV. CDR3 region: CASSLVVGANYGYTF. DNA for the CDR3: TGTGCCAGCAGCTTAGTAGTAGGGGCGAACTATGGCTACACCTTC.

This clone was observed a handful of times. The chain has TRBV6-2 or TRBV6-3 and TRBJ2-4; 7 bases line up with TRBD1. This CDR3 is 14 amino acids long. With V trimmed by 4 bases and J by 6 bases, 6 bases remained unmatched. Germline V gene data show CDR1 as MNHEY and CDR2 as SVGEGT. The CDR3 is CASSSGTVGNIQYF. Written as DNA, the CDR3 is TGTGCCAGCAGTTCCGGGACAGTAGGAAACATTCAGTACTTC.

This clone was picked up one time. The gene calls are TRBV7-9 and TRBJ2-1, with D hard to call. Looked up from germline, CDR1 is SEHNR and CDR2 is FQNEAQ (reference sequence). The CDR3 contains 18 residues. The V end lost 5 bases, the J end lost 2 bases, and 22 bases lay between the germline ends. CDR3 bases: TGTGCCAGCAGCCCAGAGACTGATGGTAGTTATGCCTACAATGAGCAGTTCTTC. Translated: CASSPETDGSYAYNEQFF.

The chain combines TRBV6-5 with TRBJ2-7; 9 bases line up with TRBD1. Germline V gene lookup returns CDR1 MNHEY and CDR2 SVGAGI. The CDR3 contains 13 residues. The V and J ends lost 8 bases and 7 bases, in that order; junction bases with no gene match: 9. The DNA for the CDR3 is TGTGCCAGCCTGGGACAGGGAGGGAGGGAGCAGTACTTC. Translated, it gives CASLGQGGREQYF.

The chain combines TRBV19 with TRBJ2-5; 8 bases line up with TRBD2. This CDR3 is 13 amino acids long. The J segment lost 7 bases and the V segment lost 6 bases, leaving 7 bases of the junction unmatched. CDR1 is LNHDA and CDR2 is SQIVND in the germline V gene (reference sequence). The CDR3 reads CASRDRGGGTQYF. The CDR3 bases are TGTGCCAGTAGGGACCGGGGGGGAGGGACCCAGTACTTC.

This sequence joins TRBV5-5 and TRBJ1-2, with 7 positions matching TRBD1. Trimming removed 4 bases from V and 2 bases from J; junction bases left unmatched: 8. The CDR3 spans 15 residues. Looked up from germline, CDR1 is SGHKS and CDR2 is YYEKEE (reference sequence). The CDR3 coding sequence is TGTGCCAGCAGCCACACCCCGGACAGGAACTATGGCTACACCTTC. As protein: CASSHTPDRNYGYTF.

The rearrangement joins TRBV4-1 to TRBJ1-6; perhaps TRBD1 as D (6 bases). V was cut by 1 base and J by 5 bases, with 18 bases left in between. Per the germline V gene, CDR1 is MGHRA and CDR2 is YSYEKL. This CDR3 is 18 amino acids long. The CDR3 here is CASSQAPPDRLNNSPLHF. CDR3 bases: TGCGCCAGCAGCCAAGCCCCCCCTGACAGGTTGAATAATTCACCCCTCCACTTT.

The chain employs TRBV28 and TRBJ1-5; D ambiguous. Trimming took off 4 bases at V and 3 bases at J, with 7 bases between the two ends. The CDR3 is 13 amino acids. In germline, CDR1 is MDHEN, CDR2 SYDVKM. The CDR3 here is CASSSGVNQPQHF. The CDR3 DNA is TGTGCCAGCAGTTCCGGAGTCAATCAGCCCCAGCATTTT.

The CDR3, as DNA: TGTGCCAGCAGCTTAGTCGGCGGGAGCGGGGAGACCCAGTACTTC. Translating it yields CASSLVGGSGETQYF. The chain carries TRBV7-6 and TRBJ2-5, with 7 bases lining up with TRBD2. The CDR3 runs 15 residues. Losses at the gene ends were 1 base for V and 5 bases for J; bases not matched to a gene: 7. From germline, CDR1 is SGHVS and CDR2 FNYEAQ.

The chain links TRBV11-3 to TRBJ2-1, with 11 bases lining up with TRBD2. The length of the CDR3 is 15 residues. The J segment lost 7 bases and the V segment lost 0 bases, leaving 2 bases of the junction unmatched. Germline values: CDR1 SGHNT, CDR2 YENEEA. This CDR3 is CASSLDSGRGNEQFF. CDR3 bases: TGTGCCAGCAGCTTAGATAGCGGGAGGGGAAATGAGCAGTTCTTC. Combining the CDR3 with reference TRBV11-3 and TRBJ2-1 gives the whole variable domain EAGVVQSPRYKIIEKKQPVAFWCNPISGHNTLYWYLQNLGQGPELLIRYENEEAVDDSQLPKDRFSAERLKGVDSTLKIQPAELGDSAVYLCASSLDSGRGNEQFFGPGTRLTVL.

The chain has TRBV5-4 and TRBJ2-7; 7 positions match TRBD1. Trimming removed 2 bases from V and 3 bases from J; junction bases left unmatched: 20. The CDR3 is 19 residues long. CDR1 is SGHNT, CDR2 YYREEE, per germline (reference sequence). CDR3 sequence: CASSFMTRSLGTDDYEQYF. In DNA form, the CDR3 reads TGTGCCAGCAGCTTTATGACGCGTTCTCTCGGGACAGATGACTACGAGCAGTACTTC.

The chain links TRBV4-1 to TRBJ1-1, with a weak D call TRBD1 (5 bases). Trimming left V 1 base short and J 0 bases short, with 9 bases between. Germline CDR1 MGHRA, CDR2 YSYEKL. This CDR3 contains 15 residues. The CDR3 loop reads CASSQGDRLNTEAFF. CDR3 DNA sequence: TGCGCCAGCAGCCAAGGTGACAGACTGAACACTGAAGCTTTCTTT.

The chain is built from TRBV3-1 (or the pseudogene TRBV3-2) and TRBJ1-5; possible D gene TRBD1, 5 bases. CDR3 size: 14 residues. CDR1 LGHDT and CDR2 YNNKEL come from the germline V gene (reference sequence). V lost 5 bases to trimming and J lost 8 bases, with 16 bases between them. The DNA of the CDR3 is TGTGCCAGCAGCGTTGACAGAGGGAGGGAGCCCCAGCATTTT. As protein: CASSVDRGREPQHF.

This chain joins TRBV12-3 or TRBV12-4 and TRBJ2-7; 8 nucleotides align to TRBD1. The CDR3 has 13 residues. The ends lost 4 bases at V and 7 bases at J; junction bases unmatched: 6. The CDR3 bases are TGTGCCAGCAGTTGGACAGGGTCAGGGGAGCAGTACTTC. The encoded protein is CASSWTGSGEQYF.

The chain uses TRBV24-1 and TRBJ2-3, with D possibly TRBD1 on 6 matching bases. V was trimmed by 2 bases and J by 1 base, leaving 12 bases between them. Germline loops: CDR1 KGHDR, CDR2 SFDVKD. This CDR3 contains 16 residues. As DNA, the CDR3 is TGTGCCACCAGTGATTCATTACAGGGACGCACAGATACGCAGTATTTT. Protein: CATSDSLQGRTDTQYF.

The CDR3 bases are TGTGCCAGCAGCTTAGCGGGTCCCTACAATGAGCAGTTCTTC. Protein sequence: CASSLAGPYNEQFF. V usage is TRBV11-2 and J usage is TRBJ2-1; unclear D gene. Trimming removed 1 base from V and 2 bases from J, with 6 bases in between. This CDR3 contains 14 residues. CDR1 and CDR2 (germline): SGHAT, FQNNGV.

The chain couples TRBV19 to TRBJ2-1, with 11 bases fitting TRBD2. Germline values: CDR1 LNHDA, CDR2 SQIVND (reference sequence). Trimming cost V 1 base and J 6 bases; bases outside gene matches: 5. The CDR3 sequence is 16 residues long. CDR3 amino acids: CASSIGLAGGPNEQFF. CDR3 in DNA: TGTGCCAGTAGTATAGGCCTAGCGGGGGGTCCCAATGAGCAGTTCTTC. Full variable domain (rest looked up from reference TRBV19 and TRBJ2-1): DGGITQSPKYLFRKEGQNVTLSCEQNLNHDAMYWYRQDPGQGLRLIYYSQIVNDFQKGDIAEGYSVSREKKESFPLTVTSAQKNPTAFYLCASSIGLAGGPNEQFFGPGTRLTVL.

Written as DNA, the CDR3 is TGTGCCACCCGGACATCAGGCTCCTACGAGCAGTACTTC. The encoded protein is CATRTSGSYEQYF. The V and J genes are TRBV12-3 or TRBV12-4 and TRBJ2-7, with a weak D call TRBD1 (5 bases). V was trimmed by 10 bases and J by 0 bases, leaving 13 bases between them. This CDR3 has 13 amino acids.